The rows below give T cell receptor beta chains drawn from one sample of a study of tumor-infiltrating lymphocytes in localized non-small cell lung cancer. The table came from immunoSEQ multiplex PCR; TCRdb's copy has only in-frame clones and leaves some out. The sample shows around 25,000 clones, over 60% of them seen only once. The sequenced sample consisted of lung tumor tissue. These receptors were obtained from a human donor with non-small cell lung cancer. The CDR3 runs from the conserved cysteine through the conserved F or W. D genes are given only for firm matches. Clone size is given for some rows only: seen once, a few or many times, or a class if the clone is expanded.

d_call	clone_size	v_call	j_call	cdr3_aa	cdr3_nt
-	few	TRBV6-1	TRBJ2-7	CASSDTDTHYEQYF	TGTGCCAGCAGTGACACCGACACCCACTACGAGCAGTACTTC
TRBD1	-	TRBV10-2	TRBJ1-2	CASSLDRLGGYTF	TGCGCCAGCAGTCTGGACAGGCTTGGAGGCTACACCTTC
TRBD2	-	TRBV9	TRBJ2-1	CASSDSGGPGNEQFF	TGTGCCAGCAGCGATAGCGGGGGGCCTGGGAATGAGCAGTTCTTC
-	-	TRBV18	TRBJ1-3	CASSPQQGPSVNTIYF	TGTGCCAGCTCACCACAGCAGGGGCCGTCGGTAAACACCATATATTTT
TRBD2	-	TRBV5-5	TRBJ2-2	CASSLSGRTNTGELFF	TGTGCCAGCAGCTTGTCCGGGAGGACGAACACCGGGGAGCTGTTTTTT
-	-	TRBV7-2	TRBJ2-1	CASSLARRAVDEQFF	TGTGCCAGCAGCTTAGCGCGCAGGGCCGTCGATGAGCAGTTCTTC
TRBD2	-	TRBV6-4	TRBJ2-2	CASSTQFLSGGADTGELFF	TGTGCCAGCAGTACACAATTTCTCAGCGGGGGGGCCGACACCGGGGAGCTGTTTTTT
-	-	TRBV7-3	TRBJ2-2	CASSPVGAGELFF	TGTGCCAGCAGCCCGGTCGGGGCCGGGGAGCTGTTTTTT
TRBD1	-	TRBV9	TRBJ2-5	CASSAGQGRAQYF	TGTGCCAGCAGCGCGGGACAGGGGAGGGCCCAGTACTTC
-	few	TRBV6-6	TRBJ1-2	CASSYLRGPGGYTF	TGTGCCAGCAGTTACCTCAGGGGTCCGGGGGGCTACACCTTC
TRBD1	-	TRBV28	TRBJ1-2	CASSLSPGTVYGYTF	TGTGCCAGCAGTCTATCACCCGGGACAGTCTATGGCTACACCTTC
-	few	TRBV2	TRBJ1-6	CAITRTDGVNQPLHF	TGTGCCATCACTCGGACAGACGGCGTTAATCAACCCCTCCACTTT
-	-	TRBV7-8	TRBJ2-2	CASSLALSGRWAGELFF	TGTGCCAGCAGCTTAGCGCTTTCAGGGAGGTGGGCCGGGGAGCTGTTTTTT
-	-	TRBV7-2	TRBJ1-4	CASSRRQEEKLFF	TGTGCCAGCAGCCGGCGACAGGAAGAAAAACTGTTTTTT
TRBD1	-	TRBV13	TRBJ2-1	CASSPPRTGLGDEQFF	TGTGCCAGCAGCCCCCCGAGGACAGGGCTAGGCGATGAGCAGTTCTTC
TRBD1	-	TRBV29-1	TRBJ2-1	CSLGGTGLF	TGCAGCCTGGGGGGGACAGGGCTCTTC
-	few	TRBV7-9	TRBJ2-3	CASSFGTDTQYF	TGTGCCAGCAGCTTCGGCACAGATACGCAGTATTTT
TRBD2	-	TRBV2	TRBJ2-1	CASSEGRGRTNEQFF	TGTGCCAGCAGTGAAGGGCGGGGGAGAACCAATGAGCAGTTCTTC
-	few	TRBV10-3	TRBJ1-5	CATHTVGGDQPQHF	TGTGCCACCCATACGGTGGGGGGTGATCAGCCCCAGCATTTT
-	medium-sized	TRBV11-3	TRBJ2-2	CASSSRQENTGELFF	TGTGCCAGCAGCTCGAGACAGGAGAACACCGGGGAGCTGTTTTTT
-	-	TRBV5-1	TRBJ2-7	CASSESTGPDEQYF	TGCGCCAGCAGCGAATCAACAGGCCCCGACGAGCAGTACTTC
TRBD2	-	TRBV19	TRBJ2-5	CASSINGGGGETQYF	TGTGCCAGTAGTATAAACGGCGGGGGTGGAGAGACCCAGTACTTC
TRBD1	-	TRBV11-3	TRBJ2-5	CASSYGQGNRETQYF	TGTGCCAGCAGCTACGGACAGGGGAATCGAGAGACCCAGTACTTC
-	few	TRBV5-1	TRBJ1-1	CASSLGTEWAATEAFF	TGCGCCAGCAGCTTGGGAACGGAATGGGCGGCCACTGAAGCTTTCTTT
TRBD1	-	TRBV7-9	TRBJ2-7	CASSFRDRGGYEQYF	TGTGCCAGCAGCTTCAGGGACAGGGGAGGGTACGAGCAGTACTTC
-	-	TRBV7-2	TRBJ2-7	CASSFITAPYEQYF	TGTGCCAGCAGCTTCATTACGGCTCCCTACGAGCAGTACTTC
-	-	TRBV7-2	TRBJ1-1	CASSLAGNTEAFF	TGTGCCAGCAGCTTAGCAGGGAACACTGAAGCTTTCTTT
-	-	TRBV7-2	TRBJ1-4	CASSLSPNEKLFF	TGTGCCAGCAGCTTAAGTCCCAATGAAAAACTGTTTTTT
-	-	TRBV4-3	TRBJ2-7	CASSQDGGGQAHEQYF	TGCGCCAGCAGCCAAGACGGGGGGGGACAGGCCCACGAGCAGTACTTC
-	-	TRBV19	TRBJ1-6	CASSPDSYNSPLHF	TGTGCCAGTAGTCCGGACAGCTATAATTCACCCCTCCACTTT
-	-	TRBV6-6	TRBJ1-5	CASSYVRTVNQPQHF	TGTGCCAGCAGTTACGTTCGCACAGTCAATCAGCCCCAGCATTTT
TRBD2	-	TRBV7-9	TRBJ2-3	CASSLQRGGRFTQYF	TGTGCCAGCAGCTTACAGCGGGGGGGCCGCTTCACGCAGTATTTT
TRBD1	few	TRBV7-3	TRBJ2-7	CASSLRRGQGKFPLEQYF	TGTGCCAGCAGCTTAAGGAGGGGACAGGGAAAATTCCCTCTCGAGCAGTACTTC
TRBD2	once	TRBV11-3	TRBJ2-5	CASSLGGGLGSETQYF	TGTGCCAGCAGCTTGGGGGGGGGACTAGGCTCGGAGACCCAGTACTTC
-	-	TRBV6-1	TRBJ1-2	CASSTAVGYTF	TGTGCCAGCTCGACAGCGGTTGGCTACACCTTC
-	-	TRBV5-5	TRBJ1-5	CASSLASSANQPQHF	TGTGCCAGCAGCTTGGCTTCATCAGCGAATCAGCCCCAGCATTTT
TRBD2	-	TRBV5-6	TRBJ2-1	CASSPGLNEQFF	TGTGCCAGCAGCCCGGGACTAAATGAGCAGTTCTTC
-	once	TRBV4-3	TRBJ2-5	CASSQDSYETQYF	TGCGCCAGCAGCCAAGATTCGTACGAGACCCAGTACTTC
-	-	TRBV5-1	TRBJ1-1	CASSLVGYPATEAFF	TGCGCCAGCAGCTTGGTAGGGTATCCAGCCACTGAAGCTTTCTTT
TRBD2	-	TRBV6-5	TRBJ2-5	CASSYGGGVKETQYF	TGTGCCAGCAGTTACGGCGGGGGGGTGAAAGAGACCCAGTACTTC
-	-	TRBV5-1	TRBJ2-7	CASSPLGGEVGEQYF	TGCGCCAGCAGCCCGCTTGGCGGTGAGGTCGGCGAGCAGTACTTC
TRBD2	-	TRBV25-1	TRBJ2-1	CASSASSGGAYNEQFF	TGTGCCAGCAGTGCCTCTAGCGGGGGGGCCTACAATGAGCAGTTCTTC
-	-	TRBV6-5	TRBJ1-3	CATKRGLTGNTIYF	TGTGCCACCAAGAGGGGTCTTACTGGAAACACCATATATTTT
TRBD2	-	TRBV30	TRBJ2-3	CAWARGGDADTQYF	TGTGCCTGGGCGCGGGGGGGCGACGCAGATACGCAGTATTTT
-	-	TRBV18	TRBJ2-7	CASSQSEGGEQYF	TGTGCCAGCTCCCAGTCAGAGGGGGGCGAGCAGTACTTC
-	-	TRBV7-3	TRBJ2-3	CASGRGDIQYF	TGTGCCAGCGGCAGGGGGGATATTCAGTATTTT
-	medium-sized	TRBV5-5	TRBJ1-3	CASSLDTSGNTIYF	TGTGCCAGCAGCTTGGACACCTCTGGAAACACCATATATTTT
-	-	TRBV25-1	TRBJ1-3	CASRVTGNTIYF	TGTGCCAGCCGGGTTACTGGAAACACCATATATTTT
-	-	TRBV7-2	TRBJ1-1	CASSLGTTMNTEAFF	TGTGCCAGCAGCCTGGGGACAACTATGAACACTGAAGCTTTCTTT
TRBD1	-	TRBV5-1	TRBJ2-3	CASSLARTGGSDTQYF	TGCGCCAGCAGCTTGGCCAGGACAGGGGGTTCAGATACGCAGTATTTT
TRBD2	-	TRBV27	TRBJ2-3	CASSPGLADSDTQYF	TGTGCCAGCAGTCCGGGACTAGCGGACTCAGATACGCAGTATTTT
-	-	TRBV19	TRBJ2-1	CASSTYLDQSSYNEQFF	TGTGCCAGTAGTACCTATTTGGACCAGAGCTCCTACAATGAGCAGTTCTTC
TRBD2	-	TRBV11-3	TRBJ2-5	CASERLAGSQETQYF	TGTGCCAGCGAGAGACTAGCGGGGTCACAAGAGACCCAGTACTTC
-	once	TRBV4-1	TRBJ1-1	CASSRTRQNTEAFF	TGCGCCAGCAGCCGGACCCGACAGAACACTGAAGCTTTCTTT
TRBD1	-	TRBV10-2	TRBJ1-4	CASRSSETGNEKLFF	TGCGCCAGCAGGTCCTCCGAGACAGGGAATGAAAAACTGTTTTTT